The entry below gives a single TCR beta chain sequence along with its context. Libraries were prepared by immunoSEQ multiplex PCR; TCRdb keeps only in-frame clonotypes and omits some of them. The sample includes approximately 80,000 clones, about 85% of them seen just once. The data originate from a study of blood T cell repertoires in COVID-19. Overall study: Researchers got acute and convalescent COVID-19 samples from the United States, Italy and Spain. In each case, the material was cDNA or gDNA derived from T cells, B-cell-depleted T cells, or PBMCs.

Trimming took off 6 bases at V and 8 bases at J, with 14 bases between the two ends. The CDR3 is made up of 14 amino acids. CDR1 and CDR2 (germline): SNHLY, FYNNEI. J is TRBJ1-6 and V is TRBV2; no reliable D call. The clonotype was recovered from a human donor in a cohort sampled during active COVID-19. Sample: peripheral blood. The CDR3 DNA reads as TGTGCCAGCAGGGTCCGGGTCGCGGATTCACCCCTCCACTTT. Translation gives CASRVRVADSPLHF.